The 30 T cell receptor beta chains below all came from one sample that was sequenced in a study of cytomegalovirus exposure and HLA in healthy donors (dated by TCRdb to about 2017). Libraries were prepared through the immunoSEQ multiplex PCR assay. A mixture of 60 forward primers for TCR Vbeta segments and 13 reverse primers for TCR Jbeta segments was used in the multiplex PCR. The immuneACCESS repertoire file appears here via TCRdb, limited to in-frame rearrangements. These files lack a portion of the clones; in checked studies, under half of the deficit traces to unresolved V genes, and the cause of the others is not known. Within this sample are roughly 100,000 clones, with 75% to 85% of them counted one time only. Jointly, the top ten make up approximately 2% of the sample. The sequenced sample was PBMCs. The receptors originated from a man aged 25-45 years in good health and CMV-seronegative.

The CDR3, as DNA: TGCAGCGGAGGACAGGGGAATCTCAACAATGAGCAGTTCTTC. Its translation is CSGGQGNLNNEQFF. V gene TRBV29-1 combines with J gene TRBJ2-1, with 9 positions matching TRBD1. The CDR3 has 14 amino acids. With V trimmed by 7 bases and J by 5 bases, 9 bases remained unmatched. Germline CDR1 reads SQVTM; CDR2 reads ANQGSEA.

The table lists this clone with a count of one. V usage is TRBV2 and J usage is TRBJ1-2, with D possibly matching TRBD1 (6 bases). Trimming took 3 bases from V and 2 from J, leaving 10 bases between them. The CDR3 runs to 14 residues. CDR1 is SNHLY, CDR2 FYNNEI, per germline. The CDR3 sequence: CASSEAGVNYGYTF. Written as DNA, the CDR3 is TGTGCCAGCAGTGAGGCAGGGGTGAACTATGGCTACACCTTC.

The chain links TRBV28 to TRBJ1-2; maybe TRBD1 (5 bases). Trimming shortened V by 5 bases and J by 5 bases, and 12 bases separated the two germline ends. This CDR3 region has 13 residues. CDR1 MDHEN and CDR2 SYDVKM come from the germline V gene. The CDR3 DNA follows: TGTGCCAGCAGTCCGGGACTGCAGTATGGCTACACCTTC. Protein: CASSPGLQYGYTF.

This chain connects TRBV6-1 to TRBJ1-5, with a possible D match to TRBD1 (5 bases). Trimming pared 1 base from V and 0 bases from J, leaving 16 bases between. This CDR3 has 18 amino acids. Germline V gene data show CDR1 as MNHNS and CDR2 as SASEGT. For the CDR3, the DNA is TGTGCCAGCAGTGAAGTTACCCCAGGGATTTATAGCAATCAGCCCCAGCATTTT. It encodes CASSEVTPGIYSNQPQHF.

This chain joins TRBV28 and TRBJ2-2; D is possibly TRBD2 (5 bases). The CDR3 is 13 residues long. Germline V gene sequence: CDR1 MDHEN, CDR2 SYDVKM. With 8 bases removed from V and 4 bases from J, the gap between germline ends came to 11 bases. The CDR3 coding sequence is TGTGCCAGCGGCGGGTCCGTCACCGGGGAGCTGTTTTTT. Its translation is CASGGSVTGELFF.

V is TRBV5-4 and J is TRBJ2-5; possible D gene TRBD1, 6 bases. Trimming took 0 bases from V and 5 from J, leaving 17 bases between them. This CDR3 is 16 amino acids long. The germline CDR1 and CDR2 sequences are SGHNT and YYREEE (reference sequence). The CDR3 protein is CASSLGVTGRVETQYF. Written as DNA, the CDR3 is TGTGCCAGCAGCTTGGGCGTGACAGGTAGAGTTGAGACCCAGTACTTC.

This chain uses TRBV4-2 with TRBJ1-2, with 7 bases aligning to TRBD1. CDR3 length: 13 residues. The J segment lost 4 bases and the V segment lost 5 bases, leaving 4 bases of the junction unmatched. Per the germline V gene, CDR1 is LGHNA and CDR2 is YNFKEQ. This CDR3 reads CASSGDSFYGYTF. The CDR3 nucleotides are TGTGCCAGCAGCGGGGACAGCTTCTATGGCTACACCTTC.

The chain links TRBV19 to TRBJ2-2, with 10 bases matching TRBD2. V gave up 7 bases and J gave up 7 bases; unmatched junction bases: 3. This CDR3 is built from 13 residues. Germline loops: CDR1 LNHDA, CDR2 SQIVND (reference sequence). CDR3 sequence (DNA): TGTGCCAGTACCACTAGCGGGATCGGGGAGCTGTTTTTT. This translates into CASTTSGIGELFF.

A word on this clone: One junction end does not reproduce the germline sequence, and a read error may be involved. The V gene is TRBV15, the J gene TRBJ2-7; 8 bases line up with TRBD1. CDR1 is LNHNV, CDR2 YYDKDF, per germline (reference sequence). This CDR3 spans 15 amino acids. The CDR3, as DNA: TGTGCCACCAGCAGGGGACAGGATACCTCCTACGAGCAGTGCTTC. This gives the protein CATSRGQDTSYEQCF. Full variable domain (remainder filled in from reference TRBV15 and TRBJ2-7): DAMVIQNPRYQVTQFGKPVTLSCSQTLNHNVMYWYQQKSSQAPKLLFHYYDKDFNNEADTPDNFQSRRPNTSFCFLDIRSPGLGDTAMYLCATSRGQDTSYEQCFGPGTRLTVT.

The chain uses TRBV19 and TRBJ2-1, with TRBD1 matching 7 bases. Germline-derived CDR1 and CDR2 are LNHDA and SQIVND (reference sequence). Trimming removed 3 bases from V and 7 bases from J; junction bases left unmatched: 12. The CDR3 sequence is 16 residues long. The chain's CDR3 is CASSMMARGIQNEQFF. Written as DNA, the CDR3 is TGTGCCAGTAGTATGATGGCCAGGGGGATTCAGAATGAGCAGTTCTTC.

This chain joins TRBV30 and TRBJ2-5, with TRBD2 matching 8 bases. Germline trimming cut 1 base from V and 4 bases from J; bases unmatched to any gene: 5. Germline CDR1 GTSNPN, CDR2 SVGIG (reference sequence). The CDR3 covers 14 residues. This CDR3 reads CAWSGRGGGETQYF. Here the CDR3 DNA reads TGTGCCTGGAGTGGACGGGGGGGAGGAGAGACCCAGTACTTC.

There are a few counts of this clone. V and J are TRBV4-1 and TRBJ2-1, with a tentative D call TRBD2 (6 bases). The V end was cut by 1 base, the J end by 1 base, with 14 bases between. The CDR3 covers 17 residues. Germline loops: CDR1 MGHRA, CDR2 YSYEKL. CDR3 in amino acids: CASSQAAHGGSYNEQFF. CDR3 DNA sequence: TGCGCCAGCAGCCAAGCTGCCCATGGAGGGTCCTACAATGAGCAGTTCTTC.

The chain uses TRBV2 and TRBJ1-5; no reliable D call. V lost 6 bases to trimming and J lost 9 bases, with 18 bases between them. This CDR3 spans 14 amino acids. Germline-derived CDR1 and CDR2 are SNHLY and FYNNEI. CDR3 region: CASSPVTNTGPQHF. In DNA form, the CDR3 reads TGTGCCAGCAGCCCAGTGACAAACACCGGGCCCCAGCATTTT. Combining the CDR3 with reference TRBV2 and TRBJ1-5 gives the whole variable domain EPEVTQTPSHQVTQMGQEVILRCVPISNHLYFYWYRQILGQKVEFLVSFYNNEISEKSEIFDDQFSVERPDGSNFTLKIRSTKLEDSAMYFCASSPVTNTGPQHFGDGTRLSIL.

CDR3 in DNA: TGTGCCAGCAGCTTAGAGTGGGGGGGTATTCAGCCCCAGCATTTT. Protein sequence: CASSLEWGGIQPQHF. V and J are TRBV7-6 and TRBJ1-5, with D perhaps TRBD1 (5 bases). V lost 1 base and J 6 bases, leaving 13 bases between the germline ends. The CDR3 is 15 amino acids. CDR1 and CDR2 (germline): SGHVS, FNYEAQ. Full variable domain (rest looked up from reference TRBV7-6 and TRBJ1-5): GAGVSQSPRYKVTKRGQDVALRCDPISGHVSLYWYRQALGQGPEFLTYFNYEAQQDKSGLPNDRFSAERPEGSISTLTIQRTEQRDSAMYRCASSLEWGGIQPQHFGDGTRLSIL.

The gene calls are TRBV6-6 and TRBJ2-1; maybe TRBD1 (6 bases). The V gene lost 6 bases and the J gene lost 1 base, with 16 bases spanning the gap. The CDR3 contains 16 residues. CDR1 is MNHNY and CDR2 is SVGAGI in the germline V gene (reference sequence). CDR3 in amino acids: CASSPPGVRSYNEQFF. The CDR3 coding sequence is TGTGCCAGCAGCCCCCCAGGGGTCCGGTCCTACAATGAGCAGTTCTTC.

The rearrangement links TRBV6-4 to TRBJ2-6, with TRBD2 identical over 10 bases. Germline V lookup: CDR1 MRHNA, CDR2 SNTAGT. The CDR3 spans 17 residues. With V trimmed by 4 bases and J by 1 base, 4 bases remained unmatched. As DNA, the CDR3 is TGTGCCAGCAGTGGAGCGGGAGGGCCTTCTGGGGCCAACGTCCTGACTTTC. It encodes CASSGAGGPSGANVLTF.

A few counts support this clone. V usage is TRBV5-4 and J usage is TRBJ2-7, with 9 bases aligning to TRBD2. V was clipped by 2 bases and J by 2 bases; unmatched bases: 2. CDR1 and CDR2 (germline): SGHNT, YYREEE (reference sequence). The CDR3 is made up of 14 amino acids. The CDR3 loop is CASSLAGGPYEQYF. The CDR3 DNA reads TGTGCCAGCAGCTTAGCGGGAGGCCCCTACGAGCAGTACTTC.

The rearrangement uses TRBV2 and TRBJ2-1; possibly TRBD2 for D (5 bases). In germline, CDR1 is SNHLY, CDR2 FYNNEI. V was pared by 1 base and J by 5 bases, with 12 bases between. This CDR3 contains 15 residues. In DNA, the CDR3 is TGTGCCAGCAGTGAAGGTCTAGCAAACAACAATGAGCAGTTCTTC. It translates to CASSEGLANNNEQFF. The entire variable domain, with the rest obtained from reference TRBV2 and TRBJ2-1, is as follows: EPEVTQTPSHQVTQMGQEVILRCVPISNHLYFYWYRQILGQKVEFLVSFYNNEISEKSEIFDDQFSVERPDGSNFTLKIRSTKLEDSAMYFCASSEGLANNNEQFFGPGTRLTVL.

CDR3 region: CASSTPFRTGKYGYTF. The CDR3 nucleotides read TGTGCCAGTAGTACGCCGTTTCGGACAGGGAAGTATGGCTACACCTTC. The chain combines TRBV19 with TRBJ1-2, with 8 bases identical to TRBD1. Germline V gene data show CDR1 as LNHDA and CDR2 as SQIVND (reference sequence). Trimming took 4 bases from V and 5 from J; bases not matched to a gene: 12. CDR3 length: 16 amino acids.

V is TRBV5-1 and J is TRBJ1-3, with 7 positions matching TRBD1. Per the germline V gene, CDR1 is SGHRS and CDR2 is YFSETQ. This CDR3 is built from 15 residues. J gave up 8 bases and V 0 bases, and 8 bases lay outside the gene matches. This chain's CDR3 is CASSLVDRAEDTIYF. Here the CDR3 DNA reads TGCGCCAGCAGCTTGGTTGACAGGGCTGAGGACACCATATATTTT.

The chain uses TRBV15 and TRBJ2-1; possibly TRBD2 for D (5 bases). The germline V and J ends were trimmed by 0 bases and 7 bases, with 13 bases remaining between them. Germline-derived CDR1 and CDR2 are LNHNV and YYDKDF (reference sequence). The CDR3 extends over 15 amino acids. The CDR3 reads CATSRDREGRNEQFF. DNA for the CDR3: TGTGCCACCAGCAGAGATCGGGAAGGCAGGAATGAGCAGTTCTTC.

The table lists this clone with a few counts. The CDR3 here is CASGTPGINYGYTF. CDR3 nucleotide sequence: TGTGCCAGCGGTACCCCAGGGATTAACTATGGCTACACCTTC. This chain connects TRBV6-5 to TRBJ1-2; tentative D call: TRBD1 (5 bases). Trimming shortened V by 8 bases and J by 1 base, and 14 bases separated the two germline ends. Germline loops: CDR1 MNHEY, CDR2 SVGAGI. The CDR3 contains 14 residues.

This chain uses TRBV30 with TRBJ1-2; no clear D. Germline values: CDR1 GTSNPN, CDR2 SVGIG (reference sequence). The CDR3 consists of 11 residues. Trimming took off 0 bases at V and 7 bases at J, with 6 bases between the two ends. CDR3 nucleotides: TGTGCCTGGAGTGTCCCAGGTGGCTACACCTTC. Encoded protein: CAWSVPGGYTF.

The chain has TRBV10-3 and TRBJ2-7; 11 positions agree with TRBD1. Trimming took 4 bases from V and 5 from J; bases not matched to a gene: 1. CDR1 and CDR2 (germline): ENHRY, SYGVKD. This CDR3 has 13 residues. CDR3 amino acids: CAISGTGGDEQYF. Here the CDR3 DNA reads TGTGCCATCAGTGGGACAGGGGGCGACGAGCAGTACTTC.

The genes are TRBV19 and TRBJ1-1, with TRBD1 matching 8 bases. CDR1 LNHDA and CDR2 SQIVND come from the germline V gene (reference sequence). Losses at the gene ends were 3 bases for V and 4 bases for J; bases not matched to a gene: 7. This CDR3 region has 15 residues. For the CDR3, the DNA is TGTGCCAGTAGTATTCGTCAGGGGGCCGGCACTGAAGCTTTCTTT. This gives the protein CASSIRQGAGTEAFF.

This clone has more than one count but fewer than ten. This chain joins TRBV28 and TRBJ2-1, with 10 nucleotides matching TRBD2. The CDR3 contains 18 residues. The germline gives CDR1 MDHEN, CDR2 SYDVKM. V lost 6 bases to trimming and J lost 5 bases; unmatched junction nucleotides: 16. CDR3 residues: CASSYGGHASGRDNEQFF. The CDR3 coding sequence is TGTGCCAGCAGCTACGGGGGGCATGCAAGCGGGAGGGACAATGAGCAGTTCTTC.

The genes are TRBV30 and TRBJ2-2; TRBD2 might be the D (5 bases). Looked up from germline, CDR1 is GTSNPN and CDR2 is SVGIG (reference sequence). The CDR3 is made up of 13 amino acids. Trimming removed 4 bases at V and 7 bases at J, with 13 bases between. The CDR3 nucleotides read TGTGCCTGGACACTTAGCGTGGTCGGGGAGCTGTTTTTT. Translated, it gives CAWTLSVVGELFF. The full variable domain, in which reference TRBV30 and TRBJ2-2 provide the parts outside the CDR3, is SQTIHQWPATLVQPVGSPLSLECTVEGTSNPNLYWYRQAAGRGLQLLFYSVGIGQISSEVPQNLSASRPQDRQFILSSKKLLLSDSGFYLCAWTLSVVGELFFGEGSRLTVL.

V and J are TRBV28 and TRBJ2-5; D is possibly TRBD1 (6 bases). Germline loops: CDR1 MDHEN, CDR2 SYDVKM. This CDR3 has 14 residues. With 5 bases removed from V and 5 bases from J, the gap between germline ends came to 15 bases. CDR3 sequence reads: CASSQGTWGETQYF. The CDR3 coding sequence is TGTGCCAGCAGTCAGGGGACCTGGGGGGAGACCCAGTACTTC.

This chain's CDR3 is CASSIVEGQGTYEQYF. CDR3 nucleotides: TGTGCCAGTAGTATAGTAGAAGGACAGGGGACCTACGAGCAGTACTTC. This chain joins TRBV19 and TRBJ2-7; 9 nucleotides match TRBD1. The CDR3 has 16 residues. Per the germline V gene, CDR1 is LNHDA and CDR2 is SQIVND (reference sequence). J lost 2 bases, V lost 1 base, and 6 bases had no gene match.

This chain joins TRBV4-1 and TRBJ2-1, with D unclear. This CDR3 has 12 amino acids. V lost 6 bases to trimming and J lost 6 bases, with 9 bases between them. Germline values: CDR1 MGHRA, CDR2 YSYEKL. The CDR3: CASSLVGNEQFF. The CDR3 DNA reads TGCGCCAGCAGTTTGGTCGGCAATGAGCAGTTCTTC.